Below are 16 T cell receptor beta chains sequenced from a single sample in a study of cytomegalovirus exposure and HLA in healthy donors. The PCR used 60 Vbeta and 13 Jbeta primers. Method: immunoSEQ multiplex PCR; TCRdb's copy keeps in-frame clones and lacks some. The table lists hundreds of thousands of clones, over 75% of them singletons, with approximately 1.8% in the top ten. Sequences were obtained from PBMCs. The receptors come from a male donor in good health and CMV-seronegative.

This clone was seen a few times. The chain recombines TRBV25-1 with TRBJ2-5, with 7 positions matching TRBD1. The DNA matches TRBJ2-4 better at its end, which makes the J call doubtful. The CDR3 is 15 amino acids. Per germline, CDR1 MGHDK and CDR2 SYGVNS. In nucleotides, the CDR3 is TGTGCCAGCAGTGAAGGAAAGGGGGCTGAAAACATTCAGTACTTC. This gives the protein CASSEGKGAENIQYF.

This clone appeared a single time. The V gene is TRBV7-7, the J gene TRBJ1-6, with unresolved D. Germline V gives CDR1 SSHAT, CDR2 FNYEAQ (reference sequence). V lost 5 bases to trimming and J lost 7 bases, with 9 bases between them. The CDR3 has 13 amino acids. The CDR3 nucleotides read TGTGCCAGCAGCCCCGTCCCCAATTCACCCCTCCACTTT. This translates into CASSPVPNSPLHF.

The CDR3 DNA follows: TGTGCCAGCAGTCCAGGGGGTGGTGGCTACACCTTC. This codes for CASSPGGGGYTF. The chain combines TRBV25-1 with TRBJ1-2; the match to TRBD1 covers 7 bases. The CDR3 runs 12 residues. The germline CDR1 and CDR2 sequences are MGHDK and SYGVNS. The J segment lost 7 bases and the V segment lost 5 bases, leaving 4 bases of the junction unmatched.

The CDR3, as DNA: TGTGCCAGCAGTGCATCTCCGGGACTGTATGGCTACACCTTC. This gives the protein CASSASPGLYGYTF. The chain recombines TRBV25-1 with TRBJ1-2, with D possibly being TRBD1 (5 bases). The CDR3 totals 14 residues. The ends were cut back, 4 bases at V and 5 bases at J, with 14 bases in the middle. Germline lookup yields CDR1 MGHDK and CDR2 SYGVNS.

The J gene is TRBJ1-1, the V gene TRBV29-1; D not certain. Germline values: CDR1 SQVTM, CDR2 ANQGSEA. V was clipped by 2 bases and J by 8 bases, with 6 bases between them. The CDR3 totals 10 residues. The CDR3 DNA reads as TGCAGCGTTGAACATTCAGAAGCTTTCTTT. Translating it yields CSVEHSEAFF.

The V call is TRBV7-9, the J call TRBJ2-7, with D tentatively TRBD1 (5 bases). Trimming shortened V by 5 bases and J by 0 bases, and 14 bases separated the two germline ends. The CDR3 runs to 15 residues. The germline V gene encodes CDR1 SEHNR and CDR2 FQNEAQ (reference sequence). CDR3 bases: TGTGCCAGCAGCGGACGTCGAGACAGCTCCTACGAGCAGTACTTC. Translating gives CASSGRRDSSYEQYF. The full variable domain, its missing parts supplied by reference TRBV7-9 and TRBJ2-7, is DTGVSQNPRHKITKRGQNVTFRCDPISEHNRLYWYRQTLGQGPEFLTYFQNEAQLEKSRLLSDRFSAERPKGSFSTLEIQRTEQGDSAMYLCASSGRRDSSYEQYFGPGTRLTVT.

The chain employs TRBV4-2 and TRBJ2-1; weak D call: TRBD2 (5 bases). This CDR3 spans 14 amino acids. Germline V gene data show CDR1 as LGHNA and CDR2 as YNFKEQ. V was pared by 6 bases and J by 5 bases, with 14 bases between. The CDR3 here is CASSPGRGNNEQFF. The CDR3 DNA sequence: TGTGCCAGCAGTCCCGGACGGGGAAACAATGAGCAGTTCTTC.

V and J are TRBV5-4 and TRBJ2-3; 11 nucleotides agree with TRBD2. CDR1 is SGHNT, CDR2 YYREEE, per germline (reference sequence). The trim removed 4 bases at V and 3 bases at J, leaving 7 bases unmatched. The CDR3 covers 16 residues. The CDR3 reads CASSAGTSGPTDTQYF. The CDR3, as DNA: TGTGCCAGCAGCGCCGGGACTAGCGGACCGACAGATACGCAGTATTTT.

The gene calls are TRBV10-1 and TRBJ2-4; D is unresolved. This CDR3 has 16 residues. Germline lookup yields CDR1 WNHNN and CDR2 SYGVQD (reference sequence). The V end was cut by 8 bases, the J end by 2 bases, with 19 bases between. The DNA of the CDR3 is TGCGCCAGCGGAGATAAGTTGGGTCAATCCAAAAACATTCAGTACTTC. It is translated as CASGDKLGQSKNIQYF.

For this clone: The sample has other DNA sequences that encode this CDR3 too. This rearrangement joins TRBV5-6 to TRBJ1-5, with D tentatively TRBD1 (5 bases). CDR1 SGHDT and CDR2 YYEEEE come from the germline V gene. V was pared by 0 bases and J by 5 bases, with 6 bases between. CDR3 length: 13 residues. The CDR3 spells CASSLGGDQPQHF. The CDR3 DNA is TGTGCCAGCAGCTTGGGGGGGGATCAGCCCCAGCATTTT.

The chain uses TRBV11-2 and TRBJ1-5; no reliable D call. The germline V gene has CDR1 SGHAT and CDR2 FQNNGV. The CDR3 sequence is 13 residues long. Trimming removed 2 bases from V and 5 bases from J, with 7 bases in between. CDR3 loop: CASSLYSDQPQHF. The CDR3 DNA reads TGTGCCAGCAGCTTATATTCGGATCAGCCCCAGCATTTT.

The rearrangement joins TRBV18 to TRBJ1-4, with 7 bases matching TRBD1. V was pared by 3 bases and J by 16 bases, with 14 bases of the junction left unmatched. The CDR3 covers 14 residues. Germline CDR1 and CDR2: KGHSH and LQKENI. CDR3 amino acids: CASSPRGTSEVQFF. CDR3 DNA: TGTGCCAGCTCACCCAGGGGGACCTCGGAAGTTCAGTTTTTT.

This chain connects TRBV18 to TRBJ2-7; TRBD1 agrees at 7 bases. Trimming removed 7 bases from V and 0 bases from J; junction bases left unmatched: 9. CDR3 size: 15 residues. Germline V gene data show CDR1 as KGHSH and CDR2 as LQKENI. The chain's CDR3 is CASFSGTEGSYEQYF. CDR3 sequence (DNA): TGTGCCAGCTTCTCCGGGACAGAGGGCTCCTACGAGCAGTACTTC. Using reference TRBV18 and TRBJ2-7 for the parts outside the CDR3, the full variable domain is NAGVMQNPRHLVRRRGQEARLRCSPMKGHSHVYWYRQLPEEGLKFMVYLQKENIIDESGMPKERFSAEFPKEGPSILRIQQVVRGDSAAYFCASFSGTEGSYEQYFGPGTRLTVT.

The DNA for the CDR3 is TGTGCCAGCAGTTACTCGACAGACTCTGGAAACACCATATATTTT. Translated: CASSYSTDSGNTIYF. J is TRBJ1-3 and V is TRBV6-5; maybe TRBD1 (5 bases). The V end lost 0 bases, the J end lost 0 bases, and 6 bases lay between the germline ends. CDR1 and CDR2 from the germline V gene are MNHEY and SVGAGI. The CDR3 runs to 15 residues.

This chain joins TRBV29-1 and TRBJ2-1; TRBD1 aligns across 8 bases. The CDR3 consists of 14 residues. Looked up from germline, CDR1 is SQVTM and CDR2 is ANQGSEA. The trim removed 4 bases at V and 7 bases at J, leaving 9 bases unmatched. CDR3 nucleotides: TGCAGCGTTGTGGTGGGGGGACAGGCTAATGAGCAGTTCTTC. It is translated as CSVVVGGQANEQFF.

There are a few counts of this clone. The chain recombines TRBV2 with TRBJ1-4; no clear D. The V end lost 1 base, the J end lost 8 bases, and 8 bases lay between the germline ends. The CDR3 is 13 residues long. The V gene's germline CDR1 is SNHLY and CDR2 FYNNEI. In nucleotides, the CDR3 is TGTGCCAGCAGTGAAGGGGAGCGCGAAAAACTGTTTTTT. This gives the protein CASSEGEREKLFF. Combining the CDR3 with reference TRBV2 and TRBJ1-4 gives the whole variable domain EPEVTQTPSHQVTQMGQEVILRCVPISNHLYFYWYRQILGQKVEFLVSFYNNEISEKSEIFDDQFSVERPDGSNFTLKIRSTKLEDSAMYFCASSEGEREKLFFGSGTQLSVL.